The clone carrying this TCR beta chain was seen a handful of times. With a J-beta primer mix and a sample-barcoded 5' primer, a second PCR ran roughly 6 to 11 cycles. Each TCR beta cDNA got a 12-nucleotide random molecular identifier. TCRdb fed the 5' RACE reads into MiXCR, producing one record per CDR3 protein. The data hold around 990,000 distinct CDR3 sequences, with 35% to 40% observed a single time. The data are from a study of blood T cells in healthy people across ages. This CDR3 comprises 14 residues. Between the trimmed V and J ends, which lost 1 base and 6 bases, there was a span of 13 bases. The germline CDR1 and CDR2 sequences are DFQATT and SNEGSKA (reference sequence).

The specimen was blood. This TCR was sampled from a man aged 18 to 30 in good health. V is TRBV20-1 and J is TRBJ2-1; the D gene is possibly TRBD1 (6 bases). CDR3 in DNA: TGCAGTGCTAGAGGTCTAGAAGGGGGCAATGAGCAGTTCTTC. Its translation: CSARGLEGGNEQFF.